Here is one T cell receptor beta chain with its context. Its cognate antigen is unknown. This sample was included in a study of read filtering for tumor transcriptome and immune sequencing. The CDR3 totals 11 residues. Germline assignment: CDR1 LGHDT and CDR2 YNNKEL (reference sequence). V was cut by 1 base and J by 4 bases, with 0 bases left in between. The study's findings and limits: The CD138-negative fraction was mixed bone marrow immune cells, not pure T cells. Correlation between methods rose after single-read clonotypes were removed.

The library was built from about 0.4 ug RNA with molecular barcoded adaptors for alpha/delta and beta/gamma chains. TCRdb re-called the reads with MiXCR, one entry per CDR3 protein. The data contain about 15,000 distinct CDR3 sequences, roughly 21% of them seen just once; the ten biggest clones take up 80%. Sequencing input: a population of CD138-negative cells sorted from bone marrow. V gene TRBV3-1 combines with J gene TRBJ2-3; no definite D call. This TCR was recovered from a donor at least 40 years old with multiple myeloma. The DNA for the CDR3 is TGTGCCAGCAGCCAAGCAGATACGCAGTATTTT. This sequence encodes CASSQADTQYF.